This is a list of T cell receptor beta chains from one sample in a study of blood T cell repertoires in COVID-19. Libraries were prepared by immunoSEQ multiplex PCR; TCRdb keeps only in-frame clonotypes and omits some of them. The sample lists around 150,000 clones, around four fifths seen once, with 6.2% in the top ten. Sequenced sample: PBMCs or T cells enriched from blood (not recorded which). Receptors originate from a woman in her thirties or forties who had recovered from COVID-19. The CDR3 runs from the conserved cysteine through the conserved F or W. The order of the fields is J gene, D gene, V gene, CDR3 protein. D genes are given only for firm matches.

j_gene: TRBJ1-1; d_gene: TRBD1; v_gene: TRBV4-2; CDR3aa: CASSQGTAGTEAFF
j_gene: TRBJ1-2; d_gene: -; v_gene: TRBV6-9; CDR3aa: CASSYSGPPDGYTF
j_gene: TRBJ2-3; d_gene: TRBD2; v_gene: TRBV7-9; CDR3aa: CASRPAGTSEFTDTQYF
j_gene: TRBJ1-1; d_gene: -; v_gene: TRBV6-5; CDR3aa: CASMQEIHTEAFF
j_gene: TRBJ1-5; d_gene: TRBD1; v_gene: TRBV29-1; CDR3aa: CSVHRGEQPQHF
j_gene: TRBJ1-3; d_gene: TRBD1; v_gene: TRBV6-5; CDR3aa: CASISSTGAGNTIYF
j_gene: TRBJ2-7; d_gene: TRBD2; v_gene: TRBV24-1; CDR3aa: CATSDRLAGSTYEQYF
j_gene: TRBJ1-1; d_gene: -; v_gene: TRBV18; CDR3aa: CASSTMEGGTEAFF
j_gene: TRBJ2-1; d_gene: -; v_gene: TRBV6-5; CDR3aa: CASRKGDNEQFF
j_gene: TRBJ2-1; d_gene: -; v_gene: TRBV19; CDR3aa: CASSSSVVEQFF
j_gene: TRBJ2-1; d_gene: -; v_gene: TRBV12-5; CDR3aa: CASGLAVSQDSYNEQFF
j_gene: TRBJ1-2; d_gene: TRBD1; v_gene: TRBV19; CDR3aa: CASSLGQGGGYTF
j_gene: TRBJ2-5; d_gene: TRBD2; v_gene: TRBV3-1/TRBV3-2; CDR3aa: CASSQPLGGIKETQYF
j_gene: TRBJ2-2; d_gene: -; v_gene: TRBV9; CDR3aa: CASGQSNTGELFF
j_gene: TRBJ1-2; d_gene: -; v_gene: TRBV18; CDR3aa: CASSPLGGVAEGYTF
j_gene: TRBJ2-7; d_gene: TRBD1; v_gene: TRBV6-2/TRBV6-3; CDR3aa: CASSARDREYEQYF